This record looks at one T cell receptor beta chain sequence and its context. Its specificity is unknown. The data are from a study of a mutant IDH1 vaccine in newly diagnosed glioma. The repertoire was sequenced with immunoSEQ multiplex PCR; TCRdb's copy has only in-frame clones and lacks some. Among around 45,000 clones, 88% were seen once, and the ten largest hold 5.7%. Time point meaning: week 35, safety follow-up. Vaccination used 300 ug of mutant IDH1 20-mer peptide per dose, with topical imiquimod. Study-level points and caveats: Top-clonotype changes in peripheral T cells seemed unrelated to pseudoprogression.

Germline V CDR1 and CDR2: MNHEY, SMNVEV (reference sequence). The V and J ends lost 4 bases and 3 bases respectively, with 16 bases between them. The CDR3 length is 15 residues. Specimen: PBMCs, collected from a glioma patient whose treatment included an IDH1 peptide vaccine. This chain connects TRBV27 to TRBJ2-7; D call uncertain. This TCR was recovered from a woman aged 40 to 50 with glioma. This chain's CDR3 is CASSSAAYGYYEQYF. The CDR3 DNA sequence: TGTGCCAGCAGTTCCGCCGCTTACGGGTACTACGAGCAGTACTTC.